This TCR beta chain was recorded in a study of blood T cells in healthy people across ages. In the study overall: In model experiments, template switching was able to capture about one barcoded beta molecule for every two T cells that were present.

Using a J-beta primer mix together with a sample-barcoded 5' primer, a second PCR was run for roughly 7 to 11 cycles. MiXCR, run by TCRdb on the 5' RACE reads, gives a single entry per CDR3 protein. The repertoire holds about 760,000 distinct CDR3 sequences, 56% seen once, with 20% to 30% in the top ten. This clonotype turned up a few times. V lost 5 bases and J lost 10, with 18 bases in between. Germline loops: CDR1 SGHTA, CDR2 FQGNSA. This CDR3 has 15 residues. The specimen was blood. The sequence derives from a man aged 40-49 years in good health. This chain joins TRBV7-2 and TRBJ1-6; unclear D gene. Written as DNA, the CDR3 is TGTGCCAGCAGCCCCCGGCCGGGAGAGGCCTCACCCCTCCACTTT. Its protein product is CASSPRPGEASPLHF.